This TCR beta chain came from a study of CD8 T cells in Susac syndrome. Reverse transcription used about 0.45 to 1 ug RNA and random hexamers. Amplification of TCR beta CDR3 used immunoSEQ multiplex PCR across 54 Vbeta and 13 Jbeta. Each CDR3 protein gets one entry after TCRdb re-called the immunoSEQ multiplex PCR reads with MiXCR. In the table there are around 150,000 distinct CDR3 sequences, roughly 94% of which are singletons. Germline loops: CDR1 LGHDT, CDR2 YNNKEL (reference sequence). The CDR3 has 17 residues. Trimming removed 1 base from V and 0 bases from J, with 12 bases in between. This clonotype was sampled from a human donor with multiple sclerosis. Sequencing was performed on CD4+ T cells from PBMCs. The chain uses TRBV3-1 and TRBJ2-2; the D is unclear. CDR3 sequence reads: CASSQGGGVANTGELFF. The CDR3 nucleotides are TGTGCCAGCAGCCAAGGGGGTGGGGTCGCGAACACCGGGGAGCTGTTTTTT.